This TCR beta chain was captured by sequencing in a study of radiation and T cells in renal cell carcinoma. As for the study in general: Nephrectomy followed 15 Gy stereotactic body radiation by 4 weeks. Study-wide results and limits: In blood, top tumor clones expanded by 2 weeks, shrinking by 4.

The repertoire was sequenced with immunoSEQ multiplex PCR; TCRdb's copy has only in-frame clones and lacks some. This table holds about 120,000 clones, approximately 75% found once. V lost 3 bases, J lost 7 bases, and 8 bases stayed unmatched. This CDR3 is 15 amino acids long. CDR1 and CDR2 from the germline V gene are MNHEY and SMNVEV (reference sequence). With regard to this clone: Antigen: not known.

The time point denotes: blood 2 weeks post-SBRT. Treatment of the sample: 15 Gy SBRT to primary tumor, nephrectomy 4 weeks later. The sample in question was blood, obtained from a patient whose treatment included radiotherapy and nephrectomy. V usage is TRBV27 and J usage is TRBJ2-2, with 7 positions matching TRBD2. The source is a woman aged 55-75 years with renal cell carcinoma. In DNA form, the CDR3 reads TGTGCCAGCAGTTTGATGGGGGGGAAGGTCGGGGAGCTGTTTTTT. This gives the protein CASSLMGGKVGELFF.